The clone carrying this TCR beta chain came up a few times. What it binds is not known. The CDR3 has 11 amino acids. V lost 8 bases and J 7 bases, leaving 8 bases between the germline ends. Following culture for nine to ten days, CD4+ T cells were isolated. At days 3 and 7, half of the medium was exchanged for IL-2 medium. Only in-frame clones appear in the TCRdb table, and some are missing; sequencing was by immunoSEQ multiplex PCR. Here the sample spans tens of thousands of clones, about two thirds being singletons. This entry is derived from a study of vaccination effects on CD4 cells after COVID-19. Findings and limits, study-wide: Convalescents' post-vaccine spike-reactive clones were mainly new, vaccine-induced.

The sequence came from a human donor who had a prior SARS-CoV-2 infection. Material: CD4+ T cells from PBMCs cultured without peptide, obtained before COVID-19 vaccination. V is TRBV12-3 or TRBV12-4 and J is TRBJ2-2; no reliable D call. This CDR3 reads CASSDVGELFF. The CDR3 DNA follows: TGTGCCAGCTCTGATGTCGGGGAGCTGTTTTTT.